This T cell receptor (beta chain) was identified during a study of T cells in Graves' hyperthyroidism and ophthalmopathy. This clonotype was found a few times. Enrolled ophthalmopathy patients presented with a Clinical Activity Score of at least 3, a NOSPECS grade of at least 4, and disease duration under 3 months. Using 10 ml of fresh peripheral blood, PBMCs were prepared. The CDR3 totals 11 residues. Germline-derived CDR1 and CDR2 are MNHEY and SVGEGT. The V end was cut by 7 bases, the J end by 6 bases, with 9 bases between. Regions amplified from RNA transcripts were the TCR beta CDR3 regions. A first-round RT-PCR of the TCR CDR3 used the HTBI primer set. From the multiplex PCR reads, TCRdb called clonotypes with MiXCR, one entry per CDR3 protein. The data contain 500,000 to 550,000 distinct CDR3 sequences, 20% of them singletons.

Material: blood. The TCR sequence derives from a man aged 40-49 years with Graves' ophthalmopathy. V and J are TRBV6-2 or TRBV6-3 and TRBJ1-1; possible D gene TRBD1, 5 bases. CDR3: CASKGAAEAFF. In DNA, the CDR3 is TGTGCCAGCAAAGGGGCCGCTGAAGCTTTCTTT.